This is a list of T cell receptor beta chains from one sample in a study of OX40 agonist ivuxolimab in advanced cancers. Some clones are missing from TCRdb's copy, which holds only in-frame ones; the method was immunoSEQ multiplex PCR. This sample has 70,000 or so clones, with more than 90% found just once. Sample: CD4+ or CD8+ T cells sorted from blood, taken in a trial of the OX40 agonist ivuxolimab. All receptors come from an adult with an advanced solid tumor such as melanoma, head and neck, liver or kidney cancer. CDR3s include the opening cysteine and the closing phenylalanine or tryptophan. A D gene is named only where the DNA matches it firmly. Clone sizes are given selectively: once, few, many, or a class where the clone is expanded.

d_call: NA
j_call: TRBJ1-3
cdr3_length: 15
v_call: TRBV6-1
clone_size: NA
cdr3_aa: CASSEDSAWGNTIYF
cdr3_nt: TGTGCCAGCAGTGAGGACAGTGCTTGGGGAAACACCATATATTTT

d_call: NA
j_call: TRBJ2-2
cdr3_length: 15
v_call: TRBV6-5
clone_size: NA
cdr3_aa: CASSYTLLVTGELFF
cdr3_nt: TGTGCCAGCAGTTACACCCTTTTAGTCACCGGGGAGCTGTTTTTT

d_call: TRBD1
j_call: TRBJ2-7
cdr3_length: 13
v_call: TRBV7-6
clone_size: NA
cdr3_aa: CASSWDSSYEQYF
cdr3_nt: TGTGCCAGCAGCTGGGACAGTTCCTACGAGCAGTACTTC

d_call: NA
j_call: TRBJ2-7
cdr3_length: 16
v_call: TRBV21-1
clone_size: NA
cdr3_aa: CASSPVNLDKAYEQYF
cdr3_nt: TGTGCCAGCAGCCCGGTTAACTTGGACAAAGCCTACGAGCAGTACTTC

d_call: NA
j_call: TRBJ2-7
cdr3_length: 14
v_call: TRBV21-1
clone_size: NA
cdr3_aa: CASSTSGTNYEQYF
cdr3_nt: TGTGCCAGCAGCACCTCAGGGACTAACTACGAGCAGTACTTC

d_call: NA
j_call: TRBJ2-7
cdr3_length: 14
v_call: TRBV9
clone_size: NA
cdr3_aa: CASSVGYTSYEQYF
cdr3_nt: TGTGCCAGCAGCGTAGGCTATACGAGCTACGAGCAGTACTTC

d_call: NA
j_call: TRBJ1-3
cdr3_length: 14
v_call: TRBV5-6
clone_size: NA
cdr3_aa: CASSLIGSGNTIYF
cdr3_nt: TGTGCCAGCAGCTTAATCGGCTCTGGAAACACCATATATTTT

d_call: NA
j_call: TRBJ2-7
cdr3_length: 13
v_call: TRBV5-4
clone_size: once
cdr3_aa: CASSLGHGDEQYF
cdr3_nt: TGTGCCAGCAGCCTAGGTCACGGCGACGAGCAGTACTTC

d_call: NA
j_call: TRBJ1-2
cdr3_length: 17
v_call: TRBV9
clone_size: NA
cdr3_aa: CASSPGGGGLLNYGYTF
cdr3_nt: TGTGCCAGCAGCCCCGGGGGTGGGGGACTACTAAACTATGGCTACACCTTC

d_call: NA
j_call: TRBJ2-3
cdr3_length: 13
v_call: TRBV5-1
clone_size: NA
cdr3_aa: CASSETPTDTQYF
cdr3_nt: TGCGCCAGCAGCGAAACACCCACAGATACGCAGTATTTT

d_call: TRBD1
j_call: TRBJ1-3
cdr3_length: 20
v_call: TRBV13
clone_size: NA
cdr3_aa: CASSYTPGGHHIDPGNTIYF
cdr3_nt: TGTGCCAGCAGCTACACCCCAGGGGGGCACCATATAGACCCTGGAAACACCATATATTTT

d_call: NA
j_call: TRBJ2-7
cdr3_length: 13
v_call: TRBV27
clone_size: NA
cdr3_aa: CASSLGASYEQYF
cdr3_nt: TGTGCCAGCAGCCTCGGCGCCTCCTACGAGCAGTACTTC

d_call: NA
j_call: TRBJ2-6
cdr3_length: 15
v_call: TRBV6-4
clone_size: few
cdr3_aa: CASSDSKAGANVLTF
cdr3_nt: TGTGCCAGCAGTGACTCGAAGGCTGGGGCCAACGTCCTGACTTTC

d_call: NA
j_call: TRBJ1-1
cdr3_length: 12
v_call: TRBV12-5
clone_size: once
cdr3_aa: CASGFSGTEAFF
cdr3_nt: TGTGCTAGTGGTTTTAGTGGAACTGAAGCTTTCTTT

d_call: NA
j_call: TRBJ2-7
cdr3_length: 13
v_call: TRBV7-9
clone_size: NA
cdr3_aa: CASSFGGLDEQYF
cdr3_nt: TGTGCCAGCAGCTTCGGGGGGCTCGACGAGCAGTACTTC